The 18 T cell receptor beta chains given below trace back to one sample, sequenced in a study of blood T cells in healthy people across ages. Combining a sample-barcoded 5' primer with a J-beta primer mix, a second PCR ran for about 6 to 12 cycles. TCRdb reprocessed the 5' RACE reads with MiXCR, giving one entry per CDR3 protein. Of approximately 1,100,000 distinct CDR3 sequences listed, under 45% are singletons. Sequenced input: blood. These receptors originate from a woman aged 55-69 years in good health.

Only a few counts were recorded for this clonotype. This chain joins TRBV12-3 or TRBV12-4 and TRBJ1-2, with D perhaps matching TRBD1 (5 bases). The V end was cut by 7 bases, the J end by 2 bases, with 11 bases between. CDR3 size: 13 residues. The CDR3 coding sequence is TGTGCCAGCACGCCGCGGGGGAACTATGGCTACACCTTC. Its protein is CASTPRGNYGYTF.

In its sample, this clonotype was seen a few times. The chain employs TRBV28 and TRBJ2-3, with TRBD2 identical over 7 bases. The CDR3 spans 14 residues. The junction had 8 bases not matched to a gene; V was cut back by 6 bases and J by 5 bases. Germline CDR1 is MDHEN and CDR2 is SYDVKM. This CDR3 is CASRARGGIDTQYF. CDR3 sequence (DNA): TGTGCCAGCAGAGCCCGGGGAGGGATAGATACGCAGTATTTT.

The CDR3 DNA reads TGTGCCAGCAGTTACGCACTAGCAGGGGAGCAGTACTTC. As protein: CASSYALAGEQYF. This rearrangement joins TRBV6-6 to TRBJ2-5; D may correspond to TRBD1 or TRBD2 (6 bases each). Germline lookup yields CDR1 MNHNY and CDR2 SVGAGI (reference sequence). CDR3 size: 13 residues. Deletions cut 2 bases from V and 11 bases from J, with 15 bases between.

This clonotype was seen more than once but under ten times. J is TRBJ2-5 and V is TRBV6-5, with D unresolved. This CDR3 comprises 14 residues. Deletions cut 2 bases from V and 7 bases from J, with 14 bases between. Germline V gene sequence: CDR1 MNHEY, CDR2 SVGAGI. The CDR3 nucleotides read TGTGCCAGCAGTTACGTTTCCAGGTCGGGGACCCAGTACTTC. It encodes CASSYVSRSGTQYF.

This clonotype has only a few counts. The J gene is TRBJ2-7, the V gene TRBV29-1; D is perhaps TRBD1 (6 bases). The V end was cut by 3 bases, the J end by 4 bases, with 13 bases between. The CDR3 length is 13 residues. Germline V lookup: CDR1 SQVTM, CDR2 ANQGSEA. DNA of the CDR3: TGCAGCGTTGACAGGGGCGCCGGGTACGAGCAGTACTTC. Protein: CSVDRGAGYEQYF.

V is TRBV20-1 and J is TRBJ2-5; tentative D call: TRBD2 (7 bases). This CDR3 comprises 12 residues. The germline V gene has CDR1 DFQATT and CDR2 SNEGSKA (reference sequence). Trimming removed 6 bases from V and 11 bases from J, with 19 bases in between. The CDR3 region has the DNA TGCAGTGCCGTGGGGGGGCCGAGGGAGCAGTACTTC. Translation: CSAVGGPREQYF.

To note about this clonotype: This sequence may be a read error, since a much larger clone differs from it by one base. CDR3: CAGSSWTGWNSPLHF. The CDR3 DNA reads as TGTGCCGGCAGCTCATGGACAGGGTGGAATTCACCCCTCCACTTT. This chain uses TRBV9 with TRBJ1-6; 8 bases line up with TRBD1. Germline values: CDR1 SGDLS, CDR2 YYNGEE. This CDR3 is built from 15 residues.

This clonotype came up many times. The DNA for the CDR3 is TGTGCCAGCAGCTCTAAATTCTCTGGGGCCAACGTCCTGACTTTC. As protein: CASSSKFSGANVLTF. The chain is built from TRBV11-2 and TRBJ2-6; D ambiguous. Trimming removed 4 bases at V and 0 bases at J, with 7 bases between. Per the germline V gene, CDR1 is SGHAT and CDR2 is FQNNGV. The length of the CDR3 is 15 residues.

The rearrangement links TRBV29-1 to TRBJ2-2; the match to TRBD1 covers 12 bases. The CDR3 contains 15 residues. Germline lookup yields CDR1 SQVTM and CDR2 ANQGSEA. The V gene end was trimmed by 2 bases and the J gene end by 7 bases; junction bases not matched to a gene: 5. Here the CDR3 reads CSVERDRGRDGELFF. Here the CDR3 DNA reads TGCAGCGTTGAAAGGGACAGGGGGCGAGACGGGGAGCTGTTTTTT.

V gene TRBV6-6 combines with J gene TRBJ2-7; D possibly matches TRBD1 or TRBD2 (5 bases each). The V and J ends lost 8 bases and 3 bases respectively, with 8 bases between them. Germline CDR1 is MNHNY and CDR2 is SVGAGI (reference sequence). The CDR3 extends over 11 amino acids. CDR3: CASGDHYEQYF. CDR3 in DNA: TGTGCCAGCGGGGACCACTACGAGCAGTACTTC.

This clonotype is a singleton in its sample. The J gene is TRBJ1-1, the V gene TRBV29-1; the D gene is possibly TRBD1 (6 bases). Between the trimmed V and J ends, which lost 4 bases and 2 bases, there was a span of 17 bases. There are 15 residues in the CDR3. From germline, CDR1 is SQVTM and CDR2 ANQGSEA. This CDR3 reads CSVVLPGQTNTEAFF. For the CDR3, the DNA is TGCAGCGTTGTGTTGCCCGGACAGACTAACACTGAAGCTTTCTTT.

This chain connects TRBV12-3 or TRBV12-4 to TRBJ1-1; 10 bases match TRBD1. The CDR3 totals 14 residues. V was clipped by 5 bases and J by 10 bases; unmatched bases: 10. The CDR3, as DNA: TGTGCCAGCAGTCCACAACGACAGGGGGCTGCAGCTTTCTTT. Translation: CASSPQRQGAAAFF.

The rearrangement links TRBV3-1 to TRBJ2-4; TRBD2 might be the D (5 bases). The V gene lost 1 base and the J gene lost 2 bases, with 12 bases spanning the gap. The CDR3 is made up of 16 amino acids. From germline, CDR1 is LGHDT and CDR2 YNNKEL (reference sequence). CDR3 in DNA: TGTGCCAGCAGCCAAGTGGGTGGGGAGACCAAAAACATTCAGTACTTC. Translation: CASSQVGGETKNIQYF.

This rearrangement joins TRBV5-1 to TRBJ2-5; D unclear. The CDR3 is made up of 14 amino acids. Germline CDR1 is SGHRS and CDR2 is YFSETQ. V was clipped by 1 base and J by 3 bases, with 10 bases between them. CDR3 nucleotide sequence: TGCGCCAGCAGCTTGAACCCAGGAGAAGAGACCCAGTACTTC. Protein sequence: CASSLNPGEETQYF.

To note about this clonotype: Given a much more abundant clone one base away, this may be a read error. The rearrangement links TRBV29-1 to TRBJ1-2; maybe TRBD1 (5 bases). The CDR3 contains 12 residues. CDR1 is SQVTM and CDR2 is ANQGSEA in the germline V gene. Here the CDR3 DNA reads TGCAGCGTCGGCCACGGGGGTGATGGCCACACCTTC. It yields the protein CSVGHGGDGHTF.

This clonotype was seen only a few times. This chain links TRBV20-1 with TRBJ2-5; 7 bases align to TRBD1. With 1 base clipped from V and 2 bases from J, the junction kept 7 bases outside the gene matches. The CDR3 length is 15 residues. From germline, CDR1 is DFQATT and CDR2 SNEGSKA (reference sequence). The CDR3 DNA reads TGCAGTGCTAGAGCGCGAGGACAGGAGCAAGAGACCCAGTACTTC. This codes for CSARARGQEQETQYF.

This chain uses TRBV27 with TRBJ1-2; the D gene is possibly TRBD1 (5 bases). V was cut by 5 bases and J by 5 bases, with 21 bases left in between. Germline V gene lookup returns CDR1 MNHEY and CDR2 SMNVEV (reference sequence). This CDR3 has 16 amino acids. The CDR3 coding sequence is TGTGCCAGCAGTGGCCCCCTCCGAGGGGTGGGGTATGGCTACACCTTC. It codes for CASSGPLRGVGYGYTF.

The CDR3 reads CASSLEPQSSYNEQFF. For the CDR3, the DNA is TGTGCCAGCAGCTTAGAGCCCCAGAGCTCCTACAATGAGCAGTTCTTC. V usage is TRBV7-3 and J usage is TRBJ2-1; D gene uncertain. This CDR3 has 16 amino acids. Looked up from germline, CDR1 is SGHTA and CDR2 is FQGTGA. Trimming removed 2 bases at V and 0 bases at J, with 11 bases between.